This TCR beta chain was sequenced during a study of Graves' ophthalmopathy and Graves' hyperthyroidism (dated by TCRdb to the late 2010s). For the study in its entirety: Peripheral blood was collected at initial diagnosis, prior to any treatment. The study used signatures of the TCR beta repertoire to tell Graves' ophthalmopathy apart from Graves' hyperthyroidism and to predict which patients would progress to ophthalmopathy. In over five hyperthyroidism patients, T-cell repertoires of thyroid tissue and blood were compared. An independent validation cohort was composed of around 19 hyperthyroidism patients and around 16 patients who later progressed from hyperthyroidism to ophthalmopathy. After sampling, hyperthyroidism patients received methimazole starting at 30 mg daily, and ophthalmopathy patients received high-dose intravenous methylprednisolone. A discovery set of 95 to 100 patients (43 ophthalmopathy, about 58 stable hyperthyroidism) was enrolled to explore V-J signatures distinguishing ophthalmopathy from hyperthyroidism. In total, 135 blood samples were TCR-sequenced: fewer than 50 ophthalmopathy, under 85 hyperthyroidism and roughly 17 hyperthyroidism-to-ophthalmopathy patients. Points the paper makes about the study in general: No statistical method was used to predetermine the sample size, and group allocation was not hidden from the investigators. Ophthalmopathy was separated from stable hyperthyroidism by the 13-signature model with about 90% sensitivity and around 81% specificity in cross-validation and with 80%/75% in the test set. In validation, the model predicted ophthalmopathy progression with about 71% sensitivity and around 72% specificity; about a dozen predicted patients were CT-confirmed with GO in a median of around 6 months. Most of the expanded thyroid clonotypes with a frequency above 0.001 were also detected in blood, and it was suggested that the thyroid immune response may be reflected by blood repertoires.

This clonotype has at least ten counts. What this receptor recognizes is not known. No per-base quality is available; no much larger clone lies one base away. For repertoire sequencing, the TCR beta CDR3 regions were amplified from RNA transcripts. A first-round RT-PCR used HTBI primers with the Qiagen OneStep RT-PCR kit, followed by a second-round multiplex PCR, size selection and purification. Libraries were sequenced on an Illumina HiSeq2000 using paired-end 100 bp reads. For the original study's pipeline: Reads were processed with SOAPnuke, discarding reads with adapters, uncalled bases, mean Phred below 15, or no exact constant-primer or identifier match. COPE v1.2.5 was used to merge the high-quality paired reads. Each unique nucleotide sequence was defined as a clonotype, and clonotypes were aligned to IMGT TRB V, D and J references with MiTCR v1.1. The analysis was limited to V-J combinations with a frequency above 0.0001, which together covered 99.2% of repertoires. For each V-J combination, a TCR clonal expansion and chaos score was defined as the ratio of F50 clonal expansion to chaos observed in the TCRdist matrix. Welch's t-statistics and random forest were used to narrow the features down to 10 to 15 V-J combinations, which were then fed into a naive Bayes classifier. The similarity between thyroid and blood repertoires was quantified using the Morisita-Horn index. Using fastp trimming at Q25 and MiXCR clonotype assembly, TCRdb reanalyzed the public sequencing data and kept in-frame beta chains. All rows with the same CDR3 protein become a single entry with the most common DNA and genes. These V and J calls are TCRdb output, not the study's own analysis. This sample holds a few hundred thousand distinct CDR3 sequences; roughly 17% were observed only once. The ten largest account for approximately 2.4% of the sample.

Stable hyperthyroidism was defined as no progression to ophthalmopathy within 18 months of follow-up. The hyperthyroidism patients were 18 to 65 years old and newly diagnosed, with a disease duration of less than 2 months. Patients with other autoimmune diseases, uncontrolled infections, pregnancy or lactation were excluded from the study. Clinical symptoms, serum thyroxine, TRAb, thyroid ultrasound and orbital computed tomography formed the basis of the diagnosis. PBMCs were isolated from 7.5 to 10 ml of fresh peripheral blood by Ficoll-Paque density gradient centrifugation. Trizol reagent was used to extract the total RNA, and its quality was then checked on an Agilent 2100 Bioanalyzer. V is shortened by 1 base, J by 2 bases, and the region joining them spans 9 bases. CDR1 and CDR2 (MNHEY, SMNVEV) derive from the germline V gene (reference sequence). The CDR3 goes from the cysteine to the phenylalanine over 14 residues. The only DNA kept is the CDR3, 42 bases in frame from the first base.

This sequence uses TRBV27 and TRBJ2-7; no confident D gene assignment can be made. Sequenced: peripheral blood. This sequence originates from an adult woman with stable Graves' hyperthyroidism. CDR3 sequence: CASSLFGGAYEQYF. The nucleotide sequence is TGTGCCAGCAGTTTATTTGGCGGAGCCTACGAGCAGTACTTC.